These T cell receptor beta chains were read from a single sample in a study of T cell responses to AZD1222 COVID-19 vaccine. Method: immunoSEQ multiplex PCR; TCRdb's copy keeps in-frame clones and lacks some. In the table there are 150,000 to 200,000 clones, 85% to 90% of which are singletons. The input for sequencing was peripheral blood, taken 28 days after the second AZD1222 dose. These receptors all come from an adult who received the AZD1222 COVID-19 vaccine. Each CDR3 is given with its conserved first and last residue. A D gene is named only where the DNA matches it firmly. Not all rows give a size; the values are once, few, many and, for expanded clones, a class.

j_gene	d_gene	abundance	v_gene	CDR3aa	CDR3nt
TRBJ1-5	-	-	TRBV19	CASTDKGNSPNQPQHF	TGTGCCAGTACCGATAAAGGGAACAGCCCCAATCAGCCCCAGCATTTT
TRBJ2-3	-	-	TRBV5-6	CASRLQGSRTDTQYF	TGTGCCAGCAGACTCCAGGGGAGCCGCACAGATACGCAGTATTTT
TRBJ2-7	-	-	TRBV7-2	CASSRRGSRIEQYF	TGTGCCAGCAGCAGGAGGGGGAGTAGGATCGAGCAGTACTTC
TRBJ2-5	TRBD1	-	TRBV2	CASSPGTGGGWGQETQYF	TGTGCCAGCAGTCCCGGGACAGGGGGCGGATGGGGCCAAGAGACCCAGTACTTC
TRBJ2-2	TRBD1	once	TRBV7-6	CASSSSGQGATGELFF	TGTGCCAGCAGCTCGTCGGGACAGGGGGCCACCGGGGAGCTGTTTTTT
TRBJ1-5	-	-	TRBV7-2	CASSLQANQPQHF	TGTGCCAGCAGCTTACAGGCAAATCAGCCCCAGCATTTT
TRBJ1-6	-	-	TRBV5-1	CASSLEAVYNSPLHF	TGCGCCAGCAGCTTGGAGGCGGTGTATAATTCACCCCTCCACTTT
TRBJ1-1	TRBD1	-	TRBV27	CASSPNRGTEAFF	TGTGCCAGCAGTCCAAACAGGGGTACTGAAGCTTTCTTT
TRBJ1-1	-	-	TRBV6-5	CATQQGNTEAFF	TGTGCCACTCAACAGGGAAACACTGAAGCTTTCTTT
TRBJ1-5	TRBD1	-	TRBV4-2	CASSQVATGVNSNQPQHF	TGTGCCAGCAGCCAAGTCGCGACAGGGGTAAATAGCAATCAGCCCCAGCATTTT
TRBJ2-4	-	-	TRBV7-8	CASSPSHVSGIQYF	TGTGCCAGCAGCCCGAGCCACGTGTCCGGTATTCAGTACTTC
TRBJ1-1	-	-	TRBV30	CAWRTAMNTEAFF	TGTGCCTGGAGAACAGCCATGAACACTGAAGCTTTCTTT
TRBJ1-5	-	-	TRBV19	CASSIFPAGNQPQHF	TGTGCCAGTAGTATATTCCCGGCAGGGAATCAGCCCCAGCATTTT
TRBJ2-3	TRBD1	-	TRBV19	CASSMYGTGATDTQYF	TGTGCCAGTAGTATGTATGGGACAGGGGCCACAGATACGCAGTATTTT
TRBJ2-1	TRBD2	-	TRBV12-5	CASGLTTSGGVLEQFF	TGTGCTAGTGGTTTGACGACTAGCGGGGGGGTATTGGAGCAGTTCTTC
TRBJ2-4	TRBD2	-	TRBV9	CASSPLSGEGKNIQYF	TGTGCCAGCAGCCCCTTAAGTGGGGAGGGCAAAAACATTCAGTACTTC
TRBJ1-2	-	-	TRBV11-2	CASSLQNYGYTF	TGTGCCAGCAGCTTACAGAACTATGGCTACACCTTC
TRBJ1-4	TRBD1	-	TRBV7-2	CASSGRTGGSNEKLFF	TGTGCCAGCAGCGGACGGACAGGGGGTTCTAATGAAAAACTGTTTTTT
TRBJ2-5	-	-	TRBV5-4	CASSSDRQETQYF	TGTGCCAGCAGCTCGGACAGACAAGAGACCCAGTACTTC
TRBJ1-5	-	-	TRBV30	CAWAHLDQPQHF	TGTGCCTGGGCCCATTTGGATCAGCCCCAGCATTTT
TRBJ1-1	-	-	TRBV12-5	CASGPTENTEAFF	TGTGCTAGTGGCCCCACAGAGAACACTGAAGCTTTCTTT
TRBJ1-3	TRBD1	-	TRBV30	CAWSAPTGDRNTIYF	TGTGCCTGGAGTGCCCCAACAGGGGATCGGAACACCATATATTTT
TRBJ2-1	-	-	TRBV7-2	CASSLADLYNEQFF	TGTGCCAGCAGCTTAGCGGATCTCTACAATGAGCAGTTCTTC